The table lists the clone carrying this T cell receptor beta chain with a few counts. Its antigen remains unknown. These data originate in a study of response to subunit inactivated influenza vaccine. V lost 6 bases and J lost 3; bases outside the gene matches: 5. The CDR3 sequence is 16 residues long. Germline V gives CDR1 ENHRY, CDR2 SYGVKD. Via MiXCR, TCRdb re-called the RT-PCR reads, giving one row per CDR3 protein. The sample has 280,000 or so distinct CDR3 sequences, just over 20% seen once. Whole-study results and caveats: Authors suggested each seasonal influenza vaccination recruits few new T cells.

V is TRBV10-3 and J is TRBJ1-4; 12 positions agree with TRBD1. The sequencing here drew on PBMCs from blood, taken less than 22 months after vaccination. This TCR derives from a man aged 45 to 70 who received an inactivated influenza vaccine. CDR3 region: CAIRPGQGAPNEKLFF. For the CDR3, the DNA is TGTGCCATCAGGCCGGGACAGGGGGCGCCTAATGAAAAACTGTTTTTT.